This is a list of T cell receptor beta chains from one sample in a study of beta chain features in type 1 diabetes. Sequenced by immunoSEQ multiplex PCR; TCRdb stores in-frame clones only, minus some. Among 140,000 to 150,000 clones listed, more than 10% were seen once. The specimen was central memory CD4+ T cells from blood. Every receptor here comes from a man younger than 30 with type 1 diabetes. CDR3s include the opening cysteine and the closing phenylalanine or tryptophan. The D gene is left open where the match is weak. Rows give clone size only sometimes, using once, few, many, or a class for an expanded clone.

-,TRBD1,TRBV27,TRBJ2-7,CASSLRPGTGSEQYF,TGTGCCAGCAGTCTCCGTCCCGGGACAGGGAGCGAGCAGTACTTC
many,-,TRBV15,TRBJ1-1,CATSRGAGGKQNTEAFF,TGTGCCACCAGCAGAGGGGCCGGCGGGAAGCAAAACACTGAAGCTTTCTTT
-,TRBD1,TRBV7-9,TRBJ2-1,CASSLSGQGSNEQFF,TGTGCCAGCAGCCTATCGGGACAGGGGAGCAATGAGCAGTTCTTC
few,-,TRBV20-1,TRBJ2-7,CSASRGGEQYF,TGCAGTGCTAGTAGGGGGGGCGAGCAGTACTTC
many,TRBD2,TRBV4-1,TRBJ2-5,CASSRIRGGETQYF,TGCGCCAGCAGCCGCATTCGCGGGGGGGAGACCCAGTACTTC
-,TRBD1,TRBV29-1,TRBJ1-2,CSVALQGSGYGYTF,TGCAGCGTTGCCCTACAGGGGTCGGGCTATGGCTACACCTTC
-,-,TRBV10-2,TRBJ2-2,CASSVHDWTGELFF,TGCGCCAGCAGTGTCCACGATTGGACCGGGGAGCTGTTTTTT
once,TRBD1,TRBV5-1,TRBJ2-2,CASSPSGQGGSGELFF,TGCGCCAGCAGCCCCTCTGGACAGGGAGGTTCCGGGGAGCTGTTTTTT
-,-,TRBV7-6,TRBJ2-5,CASSLAGLGTQYF,TGTGCCAGCAGCTTAGCAGGGCTCGGGACCCAGTACTTC
few,-,TRBV5-8,TRBJ2-5,CASSLGGEETQYF,TGTGCCAGCAGCTTGGGGGGCGAAGAGACCCAGTACTTC
-,TRBD1,TRBV25-1,TRBJ1-2,CASAQGDDYGYTF,TGTGCCAGCGCTCAGGGGGATGACTATGGCTACACCTTC
-,TRBD2,TRBV6-1,TRBJ2-3,CASSALPGLAGSSTDTQYF,TGTGCCAGCAGTGCACTACCGGGACTAGCGGGGTCTAGCACAGATACGCAGTATTTT
-,-,TRBV30,TRBJ1-1,CAWSVKGAAEAFF,TGTGCCTGGAGTGTTAAGGGAGCCGCTGAAGCTTTCTTT
-,TRBD1,TRBV18,TRBJ1-2,CASSRPGTGNDYGYTF,TGTGCCAGCTCACGCCCCGGGACAGGGAATGACTATGGCTACACCTTC
few,TRBD1,TRBV19,TRBJ1-5,CASSPRTGVYSNQPQHF,TGTGCCAGTAGTCCTCGGACAGGAGTCTATAGCAATCAGCCCCAGCATTTT
few,TRBD1,TRBV7-8,TRBJ1-1,CASSLNRGSSAEAFF,TGTGCCAGCAGCTTAAACAGGGGGTCGTCGGCTGAAGCTTTCTTT
few,-,TRBV5-1,TRBJ2-7,CASRETSSYEQYF,TGCGCCAGCAGGGAGACTAGCTCCTACGAGCAGTACTTC
-,TRBD1,TRBV28,TRBJ1-5,CASQGQGGQPQHF,TGTGCCAGCCAGGGACAGGGCGGTCAGCCCCAGCATTTT
few,-,TRBV29-1,TRBJ1-4,CSVDGGATNEKLFF,TGCAGCGTTGATGGAGGGGCAACTAATGAAAAACTGTTTTTT
-,TRBD1,TRBV7-4,TRBJ1-4,CASSPRDRFNEKLFF,TGTGCCAGCAGCCCACGGGACAGGTTTAATGAAAAACTGTTTTTT
many,-,TRBV9,TRBJ2-7,CASSVGPGPNEQYF,TGTGCCAGCAGCGTAGGGCCCGGGCCGAACGAGCAGTACTTC
few,-,TRBV18,TRBJ1-1,CASSAGTNTEAFF,TGTGCCAGCTCGGCCGGGACCAACACTGAAGCTTTCTTT
few,-,TRBV25-1,TRBJ2-7,CASRKSRGGEQYF,TGTGCCAGCAGAAAAAGCAGGGGGGGCGAGCAGTACTTC
-,TRBD1,TRBV25-1,TRBJ1-4,CASSDLTGDPEGRKLFF,TGTGCCAGCAGTGACCTGACAGGGGATCCCGAGGGGAGAAAACTGTTTTTT
many,-,TRBV28,TRBJ1-1,CAGTQGLDTEAFF,TGTGCCGGCACACAGGGTTTGGACACTGAAGCTTTCTTT
few,-,TRBV7-9,TRBJ2-7,CASSLLTNEQYF,TGTGCCAGCAGCTTACTTACGAACGAGCAGTACTTC
-,-,TRBV14,TRBJ1-1,CASSPGGGGRAFF,TGTGCCAGCAGCCCCGGGGGGGGCGGCCGAGCTTTCTTT
few,TRBD2,TRBV7-2,TRBJ2-3,CASTLAGRVGVDTQYF,TGTGCCAGCACCCTAGCGGGGAGGGTAGGTGTGGATACGCAGTATTTT
-,-,TRBV30,TRBJ2-3,CAWLDSTDTQYF,TGTGCCTGGTTGGACAGCACAGATACGCAGTATTTT
few,-,TRBV7-3,TRBJ2-1,CASSLGGSADEQFF,TGTGCCAGCAGCTTAGGGGGGTCCGCAGATGAGCAGTTCTTC
few,-,TRBV30,TRBJ2-7,CAWRDIYEQYF,TGTGCCTGGAGGGACATCTACGAGCAGTACTTC
few,TRBD1,TRBV5-1,TRBJ2-4,CASSADGQGLLAKNIQYF,TGCGCCAGCAGCGCAGACGGACAGGGGCTTTTAGCCAAAAACATTCAGTACTTC
few,-,TRBV7-2,TRBJ1-3,CASSQVPAAGNTIYF,TGTGCCAGCAGCCAAGTCCCGGCAGCTGGAAACACCATATATTTT
few,TRBD1,TRBV5-1,TRBJ1-1,CASGGQGPNTEAFF,TGCGCCAGCGGCGGACAGGGGCCGAACACTGAAGCTTTCTTT
-,-,TRBV5-4,TRBJ2-7,CASSLEREQYF,TGTGCCAGCAGCTTGGAGAGGGAGCAGTACTTC
few,TRBD1,TRBV7-7,TRBJ2-1,CASSLGTGFTEQFF,TGTGCTAGCAGCTTAGGGACAGGGTTTACTGAGCAGTTCTTC
-,-,TRBV27,TRBJ1-2,CASTSGTAPNYGYTF,TGTGCCAGCACATCGGGGACCGCGCCTAACTATGGCTACACCTTC
few,TRBD1,TRBV28,TRBJ2-5,CATLIPTGQETQYF,TGTGCCACTCTCATCCCGACAGGGCAAGAGACCCAGTACTTC
few,-,TRBV10-3,TRBJ2-1,CAISPATAGNEQFF,TGTGCCATCAGTCCGGCCACCGCGGGCAATGAGCAGTTCTTC
many,-,TRBV30,TRBJ2-5,CASARGFEETQYF,TGTGCCTCAGCCCGGGGGTTCGAAGAGACCCAGTACTTC
-,-,TRBV19,TRBJ1-1,CASTLEAGGPREAFF,TGTGCCAGTACCCTCGAAGCGGGGGGGCCCCGAGAAGCTTTCTTT
few,TRBD1,TRBV7-7,TRBJ2-3,CASSLGTGIDTQYF,TGTGCCAGCAGCTTAGGGACAGGGATAGATACGCAGTATTTT
-,TRBD1,TRBV19,TRBJ2-1,CASSPGTGNIYNEQFF,TGTGCCAGTAGTCCCGGGACAGGCAATATCTACAATGAGCAGTTCTTC
few,-,TRBV4-1,TRBJ2-1,CASSQGGVTYNEQFF,TGCGCCAGCAGCCAAGGGGGGGTAACCTACAATGAGCAGTTCTTC
-,-,TRBV5-1,TRBJ2-6,CASSLGDGGRANVLTF,TGCGCCAGCAGCTTGGGGGACGGAGGAAGGGCCAACGTCCTGACTTTC
-,-,TRBV14,TRBJ1-1,CASSQVGRATEAFF,TGTGCCAGCAGCCAAGTTGGCAGGGCCACTGAAGCTTTCTTT
few,-,TRBV2,TRBJ2-3,CASAPSGGSTDTQYF,TGTGCCAGTGCCCCCTCGGGTGGAAGCACAGATACGCAGTATTTT
few,-,TRBV7-9,TRBJ2-2,CASSLESTGELFF,TGTGCCAGCAGCTTAGAAAGTACCGGGGAGCTGTTTTTT
-,-,TRBV11-2,TRBJ2-1,CASSLDQGWYNEQFF,TGTGCCAGCAGCTTAGATCAAGGCTGGTACAATGAGCAGTTCTTC
-,TRBD2,TRBV5-1,TRBJ2-7,CASRRAGRDPRRDEQYF,TGCGCCAGTCGAAGGGCAGGGAGGGACCCTCGTCGGGACGAGCAGTACTTC
-,-,TRBV29-1,TRBJ1-1,CSVASGARDTEAFF,TGCAGCGTTGCTTCGGGGGCCCGTGACACTGAAGCTTTCTTT
-,-,TRBV2,TRBJ2-3,CASSPTGARGTDTQYF,TGTGCCAGCAGTCCCACTGGGGCCAGGGGCACAGATACGCAGTATTTT
few,-,TRBV7-2,TRBJ2-7,CASSLGMGLASYEQYF,TGTGCCAGCAGCTTAGGTATGGGGCTAGCATCCTACGAGCAGTACTTC
-,-,TRBV5-1,TRBJ1-1,CASSLEGGARNTEAFF,TGCGCCAGCAGCTTGGAAGGAGGGGCGAGGAACACTGAAGCTTTCTTT
few,-,TRBV5-5,TRBJ2-7,CASSLARGYEQYF,TGTGCCAGCAGCTTGGCACGTGGCTACGAGCAGTACTTC
-,TRBD2,TRBV7-2,TRBJ2-3,CASSLALGGGAADTQYF,TGTGCCAGCAGCTTAGCCTTAGGCGGGGGGGCTGCAGATACGCAGTATTTT
few,-,TRBV15,TRBJ2-5,CATSRDGIGREETQYF,TGTGCCACCAGCAGAGATGGTATAGGACGGGAAGAGACCCAGTACTTC
-,TRBD1,TRBV5-1,TRBJ2-1,CASRSSGTGGWNEQFF,TGCGCCAGCAGAAGCTCCGGGACAGGGGGCTGGAATGAGCAGTTCTTC